The present T cell receptor (beta chain) was sequenced within a study of early T cells in non-severe SARS-CoV-2 infection. TCRdb reprocessed the 5' RACE reads with MiXCR, giving one entry per CDR3 protein. The sample holds tens of thousands of distinct CDR3 sequences, over 3.5% seen once. CDR1 and CDR2 from the germline V gene are MNHEY and SVGEGT. V gave up 6 bases and J gave up 7 bases, with 12 bases separating them. The CDR3 has 12 residues. Whole-study findings and limits: VDJdb matching, biased toward anti-spike CD8 responses, missed private and CD4 specificities.

At least ten counts were recorded for this clonotype. Its antigen is currently unknown. The TCR comes from an adult who was a healthcare worker with PCR-confirmed SARS-CoV-2 infection or an uninfected control (not recorded which). The sample consisted of whole blood. The chain recombines TRBV6-2 or TRBV6-3 with TRBJ1-1; D is unresolved. CDR3 residues: CASRVGRSEAFF. CDR3 nucleotide sequence: TGTGCCAGCAGGGTAGGACGGAGTGAAGCTTTCTTT.